This T cell receptor (beta chain) was identified during a study of CD8 T cell repertoires and HIV-1 epitope variants. Study-level background: Controls were a CMV, EBV and flu pool, Ebola AY9, and no peptide.

The CDR3 covers 13 residues. The V and J ends lost 2 bases and 2 bases respectively, with 6 bases between them. CDR1 and CDR2 from the germline V gene are MDHEN and SYDVKM. Assay: immunoSEQ multiplex PCR; the TCRdb copy retains only in-frame clones and omits some. The data contain under 100,000 clones, over 70% of them singletons. Sequenced material: uncultured baseline CD8+ T cells from peripheral blood mononuclear cells (PBMCs). V and J are TRBV28 and TRBJ2-5, with no clear D. This clonotype was sampled from a male donor with HIV. CDR3 nucleotide sequence: TGTGCCAGCAGTTTACCCCATCAAGAGACCCAGTACTTC. It encodes CASSLPHQETQYF.